This T cell receptor beta chain was identified during a study of T cell responses to AZD1222 COVID-19 vaccine. Whole-study findings and limits: Only five or six AZD1222 recipients tested seropositive at baseline. Unmutated variant regions are reportedly targeted by nearly half of spike-specific TCRs. Most donors were white British, females outnumbered males, and clonal diversity was possibly underestimated.

TCRdb keeps only in-frame clones here, not all; method: immunoSEQ multiplex PCR. Of tens of thousands of clones listed, approximately 83% are singletons. Details on this clone: Its antigen is not known.

Sequencing used peripheral blood, obtained 28 days after the second AZD1222 dose. The receptor comes from an adult who received the AZD1222 COVID-19 vaccine.

The CDR3 reads CASSAGRGGNQPQHF. CDR3 in DNA: TGTGCCAGCAGTGCAGGTCGTGGAGGCAATCAGCCCCAGCATTTT. This chain uses TRBV2 with TRBJ1-5, with D uncertain. The CDR3 is made up of 15 amino acids. V shed 4 bases and J shed 2 bases, with 12 bases lying between them. Germline-derived CDR1 and CDR2 are SNHLY and FYNNEI.